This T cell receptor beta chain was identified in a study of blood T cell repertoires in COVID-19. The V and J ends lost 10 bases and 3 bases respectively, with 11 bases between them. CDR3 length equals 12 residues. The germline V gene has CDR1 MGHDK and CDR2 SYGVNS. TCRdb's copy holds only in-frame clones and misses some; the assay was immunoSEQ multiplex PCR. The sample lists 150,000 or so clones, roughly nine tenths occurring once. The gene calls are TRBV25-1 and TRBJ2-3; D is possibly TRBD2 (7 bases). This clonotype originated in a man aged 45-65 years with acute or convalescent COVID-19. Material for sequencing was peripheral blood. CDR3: CATGGATDTQYF. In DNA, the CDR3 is TGTGCCACTGGGGGGGCTACAGATACGCAGTATTTT.